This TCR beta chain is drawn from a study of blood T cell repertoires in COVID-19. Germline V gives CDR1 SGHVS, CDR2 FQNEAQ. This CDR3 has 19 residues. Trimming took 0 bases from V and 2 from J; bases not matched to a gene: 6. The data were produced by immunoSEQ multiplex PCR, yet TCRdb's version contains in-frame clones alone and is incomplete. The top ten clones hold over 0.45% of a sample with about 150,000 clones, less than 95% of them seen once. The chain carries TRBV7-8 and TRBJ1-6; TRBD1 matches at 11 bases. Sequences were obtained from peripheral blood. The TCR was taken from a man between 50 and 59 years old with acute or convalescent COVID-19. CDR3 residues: CASSLAGTGGLTYNSPLHF. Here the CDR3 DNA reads TGTGCCAGCAGCTTAGCCGGGACAGGGGGTCTTACCTATAATTCACCCCTCCACTTT.